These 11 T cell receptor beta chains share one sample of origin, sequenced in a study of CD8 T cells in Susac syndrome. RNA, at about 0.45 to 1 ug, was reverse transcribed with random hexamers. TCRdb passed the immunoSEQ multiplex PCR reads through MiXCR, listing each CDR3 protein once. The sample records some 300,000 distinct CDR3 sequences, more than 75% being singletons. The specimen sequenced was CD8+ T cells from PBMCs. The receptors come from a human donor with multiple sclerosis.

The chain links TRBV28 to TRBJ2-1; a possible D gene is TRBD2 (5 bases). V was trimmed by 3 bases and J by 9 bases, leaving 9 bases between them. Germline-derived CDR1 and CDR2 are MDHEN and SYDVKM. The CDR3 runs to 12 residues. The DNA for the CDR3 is TGTGCCAGCAGTTTTGGTGGGAGTGAGCAGTTCTTC. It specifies CASSFGGSEQFF.

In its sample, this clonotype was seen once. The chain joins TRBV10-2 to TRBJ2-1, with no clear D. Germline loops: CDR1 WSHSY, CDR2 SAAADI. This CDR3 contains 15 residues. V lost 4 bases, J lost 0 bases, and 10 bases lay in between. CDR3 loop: CASSVPVSSYNEQFF. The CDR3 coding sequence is TGCGCCAGCAGTGTCCCGGTTAGCTCCTACAATGAGCAGTTCTTC.

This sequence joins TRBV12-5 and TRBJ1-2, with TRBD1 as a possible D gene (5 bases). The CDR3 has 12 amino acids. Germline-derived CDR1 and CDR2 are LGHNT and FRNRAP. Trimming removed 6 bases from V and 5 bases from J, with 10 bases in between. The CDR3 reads CASGDWGYGYTF. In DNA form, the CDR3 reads TGTGCTAGTGGGGACTGGGGGTATGGCTACACCTTC.

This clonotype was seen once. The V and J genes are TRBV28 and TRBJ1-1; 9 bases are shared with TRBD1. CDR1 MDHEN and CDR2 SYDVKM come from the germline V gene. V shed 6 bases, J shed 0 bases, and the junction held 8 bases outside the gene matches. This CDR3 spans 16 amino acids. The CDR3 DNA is TGTGCCAGCAGATTGGGGACAGGGTACATGAACACTGAAGCTTTCTTT. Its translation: CASRLGTGYMNTEAFF. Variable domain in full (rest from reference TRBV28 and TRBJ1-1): DVKVTQSSRYLVKRTGEKVFLECVQDMDHENMFWYRQDPGLGLRLIYFSYDVKMKEKGDIPEGYSVSREKKERFSLILESASTNQTSMYLCASRLGTGYMNTEAFFGQGTRLTVV.

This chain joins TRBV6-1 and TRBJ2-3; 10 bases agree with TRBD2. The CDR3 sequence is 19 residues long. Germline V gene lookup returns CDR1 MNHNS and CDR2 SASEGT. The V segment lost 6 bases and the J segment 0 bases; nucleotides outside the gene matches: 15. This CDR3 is CASSPTRLAGALSTDTQYF. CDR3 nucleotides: TGTGCCAGCAGCCCTACCAGGCTAGCGGGAGCCCTAAGCACAGATACGCAGTATTTT.

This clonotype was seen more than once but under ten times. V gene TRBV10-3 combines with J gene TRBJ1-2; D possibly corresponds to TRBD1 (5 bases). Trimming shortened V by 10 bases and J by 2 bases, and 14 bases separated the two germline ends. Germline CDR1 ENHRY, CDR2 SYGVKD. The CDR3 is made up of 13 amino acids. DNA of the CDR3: TGTGCCACCGAACCGGGACTGAACTATGGCTACACCTTC. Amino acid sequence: CATEPGLNYGYTF.

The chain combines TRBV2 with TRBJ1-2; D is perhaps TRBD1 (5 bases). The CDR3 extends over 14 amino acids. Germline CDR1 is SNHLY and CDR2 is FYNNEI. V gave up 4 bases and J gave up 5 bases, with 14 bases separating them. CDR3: CASSGDLGEYGYTF. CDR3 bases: TGTGCCAGCAGTGGGGACCTAGGAGAGTATGGCTACACCTTC.

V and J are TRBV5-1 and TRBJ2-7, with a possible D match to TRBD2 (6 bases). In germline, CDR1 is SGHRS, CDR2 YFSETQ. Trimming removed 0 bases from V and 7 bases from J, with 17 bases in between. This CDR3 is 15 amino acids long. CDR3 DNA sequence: TGCGCCAGCAGCTTGGGGTTAGCGGCTCCTAGGGAGCAGTACTTC. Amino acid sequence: CASSLGLAAPREQYF.

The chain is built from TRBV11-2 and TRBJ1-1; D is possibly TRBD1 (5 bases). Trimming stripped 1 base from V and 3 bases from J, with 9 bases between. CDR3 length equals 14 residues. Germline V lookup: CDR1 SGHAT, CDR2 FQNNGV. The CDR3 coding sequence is TGTGCCAGCAGCTTAGCAGGGAAGGACACTGAAGCTTTCTTT. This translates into CASSLAGKDTEAFF.

This chain's CDR3 is CASSFQGGADTQYF. DNA for the CDR3: TGTGCCAGCAGCTTCCAGGGGGGTGCAGATACGCAGTATTTT. This chain joins TRBV7-9 and TRBJ2-3; TRBD1 is a possible D gene (7 bases). CDR3 size: 14 residues. V was cut by 3 bases and J by 4 bases, with 11 bases left in between. In germline, CDR1 is SEHNR, CDR2 FQNEAQ (reference sequence).

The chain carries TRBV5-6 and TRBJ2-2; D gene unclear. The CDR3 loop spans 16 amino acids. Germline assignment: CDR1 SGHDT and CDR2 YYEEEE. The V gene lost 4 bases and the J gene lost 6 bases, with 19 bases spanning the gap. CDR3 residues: CASSPPSTAGAGELFF. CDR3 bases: TGTGCCAGCAGCCCTCCTAGTACTGCTGGCGCCGGGGAGCTGTTTTTT.